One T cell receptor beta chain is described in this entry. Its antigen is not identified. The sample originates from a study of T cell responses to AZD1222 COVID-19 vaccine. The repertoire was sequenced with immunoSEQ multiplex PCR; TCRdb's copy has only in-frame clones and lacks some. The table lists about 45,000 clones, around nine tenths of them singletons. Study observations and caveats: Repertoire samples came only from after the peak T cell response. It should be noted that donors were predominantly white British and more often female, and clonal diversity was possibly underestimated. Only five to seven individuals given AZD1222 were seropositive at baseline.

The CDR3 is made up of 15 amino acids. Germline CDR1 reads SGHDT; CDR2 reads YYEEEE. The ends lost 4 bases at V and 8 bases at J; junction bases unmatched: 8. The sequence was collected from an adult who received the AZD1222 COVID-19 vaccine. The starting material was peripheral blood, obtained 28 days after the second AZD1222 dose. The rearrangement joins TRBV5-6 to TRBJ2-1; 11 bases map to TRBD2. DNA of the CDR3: TGTGCCAGCAGCAGTACTAGCGGGAGTCCGTATGAGCAGTTCTTC. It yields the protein CASSSTSGSPYEQFF.